What follows describes a single TCR beta chain. Its antigen remains unidentified. Clinicians diagnosed patients from clinical symptoms, serum thyroxine and TRAb, thyroid ultrasound and orbital computed tomography. What was amplified from RNA transcripts were TCR beta CDR3 regions. TCR CDR3 underwent first-round RT-PCR with the HTBI primer set. TCRdb ran MiXCR on the multiplex PCR reads and lists one entry per CDR3 protein. The table has around 200,000 distinct CDR3 sequences, about 15% seen once. The data were obtained in a study of T cells in Graves' hyperthyroidism and ophthalmopathy. Across the study: At initial diagnosis, before any treatment had begun, peripheral blood was obtained. Points from the study as a whole: Separating ophthalmopathy from stable hyperthyroidism was achieved by a 13 V-J model. Most expanded thyroid clonotypes above 0.001 recurred in blood.

Germline V lookup: CDR1 SGDLS, CDR2 YYNGEE. The CDR3 has 16 residues. The V and J ends lost 3 bases and 2 bases, in that order; junction bases with no gene match: 9. Sequencing was done on a sample of blood. The rearrangement links TRBV9 to TRBJ2-5, with 8 nucleotides matching TRBD2. The source of this sequence is a woman in her forties or fifties with Graves' hyperthyroidism. The CDR3 reads CASSERGGEYQETQYF. The CDR3 DNA follows: TGTGCCAGCAGCGAACGGGGGGGGGAGTATCAAGAGACCCAGTACTTC.